This TCR beta chain is drawn from a study of cytomegalovirus exposure and HLA in healthy donors. The PCR had 60 Vbeta and 13 Jbeta primers. Here immunoSEQ multiplex PCR was the method, and the copy in TCRdb shows in-frame clones only, minus some. The repertoire has 83,000 or so clones, about 80% of them found once; the top ten carry 10%. Study-wide results and limits: Among CMV-associated TCR beta chains, most appeared HLA-restricted in a later analysis.

On this clone itself: Its antigen is unidentified.

The CDR3 is 17 residues long. In germline, CDR1 is SGHNT, CDR2 YYREEE (reference sequence). The V and J ends lost 0 bases and 7 bases, in that order; junction bases with no gene match: 10. Sequenced input: PBMCs. This receptor was obtained from a man aged 25-45 years in good health and CMV-seropositive. This chain uses TRBV5-4 with TRBJ2-2, with 9 positions matching TRBD2. CDR3: CASSLDYSGGGGGELFF. The CDR3 DNA sequence: TGTGCCAGCAGCTTGGATTATAGCGGGGGAGGCGGCGGGGAGCTGTTTTTT.